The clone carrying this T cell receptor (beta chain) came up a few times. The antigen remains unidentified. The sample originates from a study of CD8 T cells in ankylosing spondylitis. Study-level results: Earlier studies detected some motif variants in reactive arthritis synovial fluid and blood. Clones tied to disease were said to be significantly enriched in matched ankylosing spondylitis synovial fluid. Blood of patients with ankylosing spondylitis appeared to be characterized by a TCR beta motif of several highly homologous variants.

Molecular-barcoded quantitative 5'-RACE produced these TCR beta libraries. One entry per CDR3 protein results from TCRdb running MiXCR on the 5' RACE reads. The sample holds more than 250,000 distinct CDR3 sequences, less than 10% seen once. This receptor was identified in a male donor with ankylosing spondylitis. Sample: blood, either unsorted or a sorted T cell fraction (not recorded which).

The CDR3 bases are TGCAGTGCTGGGGGACCGGAGGGGGAGCAGTACTTC. It specifies CSAGGPEGEQYF. The rearrangement uses TRBV20-1 and TRBJ2-7; perhaps TRBD2 as D (6 bases). The V gene's germline CDR1 is DFQATT and CDR2 SNEGSKA (reference sequence). This CDR3 is 12 amino acids long. The germline V and J ends were trimmed by 5 bases and 7 bases, with 15 bases remaining between them.